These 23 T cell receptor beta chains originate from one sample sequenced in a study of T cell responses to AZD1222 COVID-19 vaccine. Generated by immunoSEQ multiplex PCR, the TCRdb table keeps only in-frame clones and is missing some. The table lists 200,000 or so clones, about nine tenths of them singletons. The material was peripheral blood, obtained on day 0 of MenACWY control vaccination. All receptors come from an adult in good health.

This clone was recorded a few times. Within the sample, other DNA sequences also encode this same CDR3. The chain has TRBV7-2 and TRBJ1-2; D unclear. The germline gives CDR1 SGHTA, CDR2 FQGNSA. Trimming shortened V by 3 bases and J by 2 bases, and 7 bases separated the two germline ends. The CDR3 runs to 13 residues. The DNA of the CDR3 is TGTGCCAGCAGCTTCGGAGGAAACTATGGCTACACCTTC. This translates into CASSFGGNYGYTF.

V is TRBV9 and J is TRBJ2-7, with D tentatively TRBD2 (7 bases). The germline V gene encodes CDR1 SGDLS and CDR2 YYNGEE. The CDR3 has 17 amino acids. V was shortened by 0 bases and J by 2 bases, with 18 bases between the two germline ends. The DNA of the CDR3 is TGTGCCAGCAGCGTAGCCCTAGTCCCGCGGGGGCCCTACGAGCAGTACTTC. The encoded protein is CASSVALVPRGPYEQYF.

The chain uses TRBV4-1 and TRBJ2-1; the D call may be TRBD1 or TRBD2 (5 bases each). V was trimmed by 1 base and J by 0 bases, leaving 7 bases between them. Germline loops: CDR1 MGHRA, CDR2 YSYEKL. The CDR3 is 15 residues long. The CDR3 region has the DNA TGCGCCAGCAGCCAAGGGGGGACCTCCTACAATGAGCAGTTCTTC. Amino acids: CASSQGGTSYNEQFF.

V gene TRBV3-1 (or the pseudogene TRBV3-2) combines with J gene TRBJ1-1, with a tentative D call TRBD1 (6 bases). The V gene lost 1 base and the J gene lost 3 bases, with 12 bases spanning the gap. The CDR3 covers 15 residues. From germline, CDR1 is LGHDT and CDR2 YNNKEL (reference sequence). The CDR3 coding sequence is TGTGCCAGCAGCCAAGGCAGGGGCGGGTACACTGAAGCTTTCTTT. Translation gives CASSQGRGGYTEAFF.

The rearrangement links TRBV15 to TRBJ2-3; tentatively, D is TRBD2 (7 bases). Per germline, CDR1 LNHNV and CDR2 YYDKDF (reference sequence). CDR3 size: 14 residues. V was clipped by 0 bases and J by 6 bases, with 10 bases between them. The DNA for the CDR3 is TGTGCCACCAGCAGAGATGGGAGGGGGGATACGCAGTATTTT. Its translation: CATSRDGRGDTQYF.

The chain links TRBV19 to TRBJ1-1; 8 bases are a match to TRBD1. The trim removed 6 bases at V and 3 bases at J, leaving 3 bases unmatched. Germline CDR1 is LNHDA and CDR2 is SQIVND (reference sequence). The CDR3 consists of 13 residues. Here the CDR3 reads CASSKDRDTEAFF. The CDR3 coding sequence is TGTGCCAGTAGCAAGGACAGGGACACTGAAGCTTTCTTT. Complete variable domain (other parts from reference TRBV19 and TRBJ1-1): DGGITQSPKYLFRKEGQNVTLSCEQNLNHDAMYWYRQDPGQGLRLIYYSQIVNDFQKGDIAEGYSVSREKKESFPLTVTSAQKNPTAFYLCASSKDRDTEAFFGQGTRLTVV.

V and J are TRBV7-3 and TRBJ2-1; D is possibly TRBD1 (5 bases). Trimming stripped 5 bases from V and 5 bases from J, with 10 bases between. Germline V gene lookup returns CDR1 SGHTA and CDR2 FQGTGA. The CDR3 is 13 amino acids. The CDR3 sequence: CASSTDSNNEQFF. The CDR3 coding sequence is TGTGCCAGCAGCACCGACAGCAACAATGAGCAGTTCTTC.

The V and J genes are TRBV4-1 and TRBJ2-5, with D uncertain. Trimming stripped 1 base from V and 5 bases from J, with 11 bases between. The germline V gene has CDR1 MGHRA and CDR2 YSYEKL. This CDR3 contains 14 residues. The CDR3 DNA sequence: TGCGCCAGCAGCCAAGTCGTGGGAATCGAGACCCAGTACTTC. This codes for CASSQVVGIETQYF.

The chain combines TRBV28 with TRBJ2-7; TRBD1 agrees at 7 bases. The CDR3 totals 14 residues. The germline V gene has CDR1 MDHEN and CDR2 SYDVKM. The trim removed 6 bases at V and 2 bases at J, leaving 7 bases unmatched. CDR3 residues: CASSPHDRAYEQYF. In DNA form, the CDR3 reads TGTGCCAGCAGCCCTCATGACAGGGCCTACGAGCAGTACTTC. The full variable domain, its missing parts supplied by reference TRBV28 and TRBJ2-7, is DVKVTQSSRYLVKRTGEKVFLECVQDMDHENMFWYRQDPGLGLRLIYFSYDVKMKEKGDIPEGYSVSREKKERFSLILESASTNQTSMYLCASSPHDRAYEQYFGPGTRLTVT.

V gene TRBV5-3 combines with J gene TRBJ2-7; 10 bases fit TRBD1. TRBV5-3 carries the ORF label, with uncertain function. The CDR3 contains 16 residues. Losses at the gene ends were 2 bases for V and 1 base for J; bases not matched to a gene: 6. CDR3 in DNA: TGTGCCAGAAGCTTAAGGGGACAGGGGCGATCCTACGAGCAGTACTTC. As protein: CARSLRGQGRSYEQYF.

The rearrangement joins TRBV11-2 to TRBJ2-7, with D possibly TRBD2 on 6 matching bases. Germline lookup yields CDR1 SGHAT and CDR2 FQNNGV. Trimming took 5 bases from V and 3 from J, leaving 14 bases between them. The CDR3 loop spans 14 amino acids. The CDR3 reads CASSTLAHNYEQYF. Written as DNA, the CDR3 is TGTGCCAGCAGCACTCTAGCGCACAACTACGAGCAGTACTTC.

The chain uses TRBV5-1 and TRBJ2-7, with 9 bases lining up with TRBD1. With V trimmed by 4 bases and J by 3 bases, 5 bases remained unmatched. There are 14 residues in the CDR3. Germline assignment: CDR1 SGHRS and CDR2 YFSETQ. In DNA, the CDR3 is TGCGCCAGCAGCCCGGGACAGGGCGTCTACGAGCAGTACTTC. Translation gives CASSPGQGVYEQYF. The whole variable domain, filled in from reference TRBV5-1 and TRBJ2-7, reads KAGVTQTPRYLIKTRGQQVTLSCSPISGHRSVSWYQQTPGQGLQFLFEYFSETQRNKGNFPGRFSGRQFSNSRSEMNVSTLELGDSALYLCASSPGQGVYEQYFGPGTRLTVT.

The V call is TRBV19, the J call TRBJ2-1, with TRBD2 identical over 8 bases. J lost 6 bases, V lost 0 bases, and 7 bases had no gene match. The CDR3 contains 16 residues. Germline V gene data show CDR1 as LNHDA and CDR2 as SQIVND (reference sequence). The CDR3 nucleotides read TGTGCCAGTAGTATAGATATGGTAGCGGGACGCAATGAGCAGTTCTTC. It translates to CASSIDMVAGRNEQFF.

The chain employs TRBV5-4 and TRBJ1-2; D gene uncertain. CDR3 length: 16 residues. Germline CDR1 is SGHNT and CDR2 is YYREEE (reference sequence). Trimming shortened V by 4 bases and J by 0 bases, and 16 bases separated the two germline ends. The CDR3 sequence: CASSPGPRGSNYGYTF. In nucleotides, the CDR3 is TGTGCCAGCAGCCCCGGACCCCGAGGGTCTAACTATGGCTACACCTTC.

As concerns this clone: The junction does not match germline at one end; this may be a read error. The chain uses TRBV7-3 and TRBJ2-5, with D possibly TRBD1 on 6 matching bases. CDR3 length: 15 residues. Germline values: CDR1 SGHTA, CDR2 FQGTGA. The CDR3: CASSLTLGAGETQYF. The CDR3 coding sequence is TGTGCCAGCAGCCTAACCCTGGGGGCCGGGGAGACCCAGTACTTC.

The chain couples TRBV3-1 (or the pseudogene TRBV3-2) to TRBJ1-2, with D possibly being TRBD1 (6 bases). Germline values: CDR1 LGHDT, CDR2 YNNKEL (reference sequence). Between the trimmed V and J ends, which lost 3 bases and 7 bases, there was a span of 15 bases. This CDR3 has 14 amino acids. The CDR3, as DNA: TGTGCCAGCAGCCAGGCAGGGGTCTTAGGTGGCTACACCTTC. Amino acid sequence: CASSQAGVLGGYTF.

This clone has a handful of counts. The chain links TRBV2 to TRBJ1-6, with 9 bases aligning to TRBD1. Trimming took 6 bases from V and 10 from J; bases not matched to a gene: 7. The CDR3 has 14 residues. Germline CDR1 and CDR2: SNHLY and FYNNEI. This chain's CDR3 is CASSVGQGQSPLHF. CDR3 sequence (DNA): TGTGCCAGCAGCGTTGGACAGGGGCAGTCACCCCTCCACTTT.

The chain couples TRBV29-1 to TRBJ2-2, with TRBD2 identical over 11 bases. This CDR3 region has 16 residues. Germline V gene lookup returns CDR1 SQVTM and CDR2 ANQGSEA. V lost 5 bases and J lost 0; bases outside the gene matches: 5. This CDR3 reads CSVWLAGGANTGELFF. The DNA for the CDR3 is TGCAGCGTTTGGCTAGCGGGAGGCGCGAACACCGGGGAGCTGTTTTTT.

The DNA of the CDR3 is TGTGCCAGCAGCTTAGCGGGACAGGCCGAGCAGTACTTC. It translates to CASSLAGQAEQYF. V gene TRBV7-2 combines with J gene TRBJ2-7; TRBD1 agrees at 8 bases. The CDR3 loop spans 13 amino acids. The J segment lost 6 bases and the V segment lost 0 bases, leaving 1 base of the junction unmatched. Germline CDR1 reads SGHTA; CDR2 reads FQGNSA.

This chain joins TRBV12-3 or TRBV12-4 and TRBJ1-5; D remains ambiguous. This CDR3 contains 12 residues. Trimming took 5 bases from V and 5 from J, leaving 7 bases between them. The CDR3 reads CASSGLHQPQHF. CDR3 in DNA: TGTGCCAGCAGTGGCCTCCATCAGCCCCAGCATTTT.

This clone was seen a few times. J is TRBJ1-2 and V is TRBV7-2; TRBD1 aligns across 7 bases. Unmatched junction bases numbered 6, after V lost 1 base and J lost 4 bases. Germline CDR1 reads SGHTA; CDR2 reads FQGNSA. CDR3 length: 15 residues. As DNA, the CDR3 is TGTGCCAGCAGCTTAGATCAGGGGGAGGTCTATGGCTACACCTTC. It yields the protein CASSLDQGEVYGYTF.

CDR3 nucleotide sequence: TGTGCCAGCAGCGGGAGGGGTAGCAATCAGCCCCAGCATTTT. Its protein product is CASSGRGSNQPQHF. The chain uses TRBV7-9 and TRBJ1-5; tentatively, D is TRBD1 (5 bases). Germline CDR1 and CDR2: SEHNR and FQNEAQ (reference sequence). The CDR3 is 14 amino acids. Trimming left V 5 bases short and J 0 bases short, with 8 bases between.

The CDR3: CASSTGSGNTIYF. The CDR3 DNA sequence: TGTGCCAGCTCCACAGGGTCTGGAAACACCATATATTTT. This chain connects TRBV18 to TRBJ1-3; D possibly corresponds to TRBD1 (6 bases). Germline CDR1 KGHSH, CDR2 LQKENI. Trimming took off 6 bases at V and 1 base at J, with 7 bases between the two ends. This CDR3 comprises 13 residues.